This T cell receptor (beta chain) was found in a study of T cells in Graves' hyperthyroidism and ophthalmopathy. Germline CDR1 is SQVTM and CDR2 is ANQGSEA. V lost 3 bases, J lost 4 bases, and 24 bases lay in between. There are 17 residues in the CDR3. Authors of the study amplified TCR beta CDR3 regions from RNA transcripts. In the first-round RT-PCR of the TCR CDR3, the HTBI primer set was used. TCRdb reprocessed the multiplex PCR reads with MiXCR, giving one entry per CDR3 protein. The repertoire holds around 600,000 distinct CDR3 sequences, with around 13% as singletons. The study left out patients who had uncontrolled infection, other autoimmune disease, pregnancy or lactation.

The source material was blood. The J gene is TRBJ1-2, the V gene TRBV29-1; D unclear. This sequence originates from a woman in her forties or fifties with Graves' ophthalmopathy. The CDR3 sequence is CSVDSLWEEPLFYGYTF. In DNA form, the CDR3 reads TGCAGCGTTGATTCTCTTTGGGAGGAGCCCCTGTTCTATGGCTACACCTTC.